This T cell receptor (beta chain) was documented in a study of persistence of HIV-infected CD4 T cells. Study as a whole: CD4+ T cells responding to CMV or HIV-1 Gag were isolated.

This was the immunoSEQ version 4 assay in survey mode. Sequencing used immunoSEQ multiplex PCR; TCRdb keeps in-frame clones, though not all of them. This sample has approximately 35,000 clones, with more than 75% found just once. Whole-study findings and limits: Rare CMV-responding cells carrying HIV-1 proviruses were not analyzed separately for TCR. Degenerate expanded CDR3beta sequences were enriched among CMV- and Gag-responding cells.

An overlapping HIV-1 Gag peptide pool stimulated these cells at approximately 0.91 ug/peptide/mL. CD40L-negative CD69-negative CD45RO-high memory CD4+ T cells were sorted as populations depleted of antigen-responding cells. A roughly 17-hour stimulation of CD8-depleted PBMCs used anti-CD28/CD49d costimulation, CD40-blocking antibody and enfuvirtide. This clone was seen more than once but under ten times. Its specificity is not known. Looked up from germline, CDR1 is SNHLY and CDR2 is FYNNEI. V was clipped by 6 bases and J by 1 base, with 15 bases between them. The CDR3 covers 15 residues. This material consisted of cultured CD4+ T cells from PBMCs, taken from a patient who received antiretroviral therapy. This TCR was sampled from an adult with HIV. The donor label of this sample is uncertain. V is TRBV2 and J is TRBJ1-1; a possible D gene is TRBD1 (5 bases). CDR3 in DNA: TGTGCCAGCAGCCCACTCGGGACGAGGAACACTGAAGCTTTCTTT. Protein sequence: CASSPLGTRNTEAFF. Full variable domain (remainder filled in from reference TRBV2 and TRBJ1-1): EPEVTQTPSHQVTQMGQEVILRCVPISNHLYFYWYRQILGQKVEFLVSFYNNEISEKSEIFDDQFSVERPDGSNFTLKIRSTKLEDSAMYFCASSPLGTRNTEAFFGQGTRLTVV.